Here is one TCR beta chain with its context. CD8+ and CD4+ T cells circulating in blood were sequenced for TCR beta. Negative isolation was used for CD8+ and CD4+ T cells, and FACS enrichment was applied to TEMRA cells. Roughly 0.45 to 1 ug RNA was reverse transcribed with random hexamers. A multiplex approach, immunoSEQ multiplex PCR, amplified TCR beta CDR3 across 54 Vbeta and 13 Jbeta. TCRdb reanalysed the immunoSEQ multiplex PCR reads using MiXCR and keeps one entry per CDR3 protein. The profile shows 200,000 or so distinct CDR3 sequences, around 90% of them singletons. This record belongs to a study of CD8 T cells in Susac syndrome. The CDR3 extends over 17 amino acids. The germline V gene has CDR1 LGHNA and CDR2 YSLEER. The junction had 6 bases not matched to a gene; V was cut back by 2 bases and J by 5 bases.

Sequencing input: CD8+ T cells from PBMCs. The TCR was taken from a human donor with multiple sclerosis. V usage is TRBV4-3 and J usage is TRBJ2-3, with 14 bases that match TRBD2. The CDR3 coding sequence is TGCGCCAGCAGCCAAACTACCGGGACTAGCGGGAGAGATACGCAGTATTTT. The encoded protein is CASSQTTGTSGRDTQYF.